One sample yielded the 8 T cell receptor beta chains listed below, sequenced in a study of cytomegalovirus exposure and HLA in healthy donors. In the PCR, 60 Vbeta and 13 Jbeta primers were used. Profiling relied on immunoSEQ multiplex PCR, and the TCRdb table lists in-frame clones only, not all of them. The sample includes about 91,000 clones. The sequencing sample was made of PBMCs. These receptors came from a young woman in good health and CMV-seronegative.

This chain joins TRBV4-2 and TRBJ2-3; 8 bases match TRBD2. The germline V gene has CDR1 LGHNA and CDR2 YNFKEQ. Trimming cost V 6 bases and J 0 bases; bases outside gene matches: 5. The CDR3 covers 15 residues. CDR3: CASSAGGPSTDTQYF. The CDR3 DNA reads as TGTGCCAGCAGTGCGGGGGGCCCTAGCACAGATACGCAGTATTTT.

V is TRBV5-8 and J is TRBJ2-5, with D possibly being TRBD1 (5 bases). V was clipped by 3 bases and J by 5 bases, with 11 bases between them. The CDR3 loop spans 13 amino acids. Germline V gene sequence: CDR1 SGHTS, CDR2 YDEGEE. CDR3 coding DNA: TGTGCCAGCAGCTCCCAGGGCCGGGAGACCCAGTACTTC. It is translated as CASSSQGRETQYF.

The chain joins TRBV5-6 to TRBJ2-7, with 7 bases matching TRBD1. This CDR3 has 13 residues. Germline V gene data show CDR1 as SGHDT and CDR2 as YYEEEE. V lost 4 bases and J lost 1; bases outside the gene matches: 2. The CDR3 DNA is TGTGCCAGCAGCCAGGGACAGTCCTACGAGCAGTACTTC. Translating it yields CASSQGQSYEQYF.

The chain uses TRBV4-1 and TRBJ2-7, with TRBD1 matching over 10 bases. The CDR3 consists of 14 residues. CDR1 is MGHRA and CDR2 is YSYEKL in the germline V gene. V shed 4 bases, J shed 6 bases, and the junction held 6 bases outside the gene matches. Written as DNA, the CDR3 is TGCGCCAGCAGCCGAGGGACAGGGGAGGGCGAGCAGTACTTC. Translation gives CASSRGTGEGEQYF.

The J gene is TRBJ2-2, the V gene TRBV4-2, with a possible D match to TRBD1 (6 bases). Trimming shortened V by 0 bases and J by 7 bases, and 21 bases separated the two germline ends. There are 18 residues in the CDR3. Germline assignment: CDR1 LGHNA and CDR2 YNFKEQ. CDR3 sequence reads: CASSQDAWGQNAVGELFF. The CDR3 nucleotides read TGTGCCAGCAGCCAAGACGCTTGGGGGCAGAACGCCGTCGGGGAGCTGTTTTTT.

This chain connects TRBV9 to TRBJ2-7; weak D call: TRBD1 (6 bases). The germline CDR1 and CDR2 sequences are SGDLS and YYNGEE. The CDR3 totals 13 residues. V lost 2 bases to trimming and J lost 5 bases, with 11 bases between them. As DNA, the CDR3 is TGTGCCAGCAGCGTCGGGACATTCGACGAGCAGTACTTC. Translated, it gives CASSVGTFDEQYF.

V gene TRBV7-8 combines with J gene TRBJ2-2; 10 bases agree with TRBD2. Germline-derived CDR1 and CDR2 are SGHVS and FQNEAQ. The J segment lost 6 bases and the V segment lost 7 bases, leaving 11 bases of the junction unmatched. The CDR3 is 16 residues long. CDR3 DNA sequence: TGTGCCAGCATCATTACCCTAGCGGGAGTTCCCGGGGAGCTGTTTTTT. The encoded protein is CASIITLAGVPGELFF.

The chain has TRBV2 and TRBJ2-1, with TRBD1 as a possible D gene (5 bases). V lost 3 bases and J lost 6, with 9 bases in between. The CDR3 is made up of 13 amino acids. Germline loops: CDR1 SNHLY, CDR2 FYNNEI. The CDR3: CASSETVRNEQFF. In DNA form, the CDR3 reads TGTGCCAGCAGTGAGACAGTCCGCAATGAGCAGTTCTTC.